The present T cell receptor beta chain was sequenced within a study of T cells in Graves' hyperthyroidism and ophthalmopathy. TCR beta CDR3 regions were amplified from RNA. The HTBI primer set was used in a first-round RT-PCR of the TCR CDR3. TCRdb reprocessed the multiplex PCR reads via MiXCR and lists one record per CDR3 protein. The sample shows some 620,000 distinct CDR3 sequences, around 15% of them seen only once. When ophthalmopathy did not progress within 18 months, Graves' hyperthyroidism was considered stable. Among the patients, aged 18 to 65, hyperthyroidism was newly diagnosed and had lasted under 2 months. Criteria for exclusion of patients were uncontrolled infection, other autoimmune disease, pregnancy or lactation. As to this clonotype: Its antigen is currently unknown. This clone may be a read error of a much larger clone one base away.

Study-wide findings and caveats: Appearing also in blood were most of the thyroid clonotypes expanded above 0.001.

The CDR3 has 14 amino acids. CDR1 is SGHKS and CDR2 is YYEKEE in the germline V gene (reference sequence). The V end was cut by 3 bases, the J end by 7 bases, with 14 bases between. Source material: blood. The chain has TRBV5-5 and TRBJ1-5; D unresolved. This TCR came from a woman aged 25 to 39 with Graves' hyperthyroidism. In DNA, the CDR3 is TGTGCCAGCAGCTCGATCGGAGAACGGCAGCCCCAGCATTTT. This codes for CASSSIGERQPQHF. The full variable domain, its missing parts supplied by reference TRBV5-5 and TRBJ1-5, is DAGVTQSPTHLIKTRGQQVTLRCSPISGHKSVSWYQQVLGQGPQFIFQYYEKEERGRGNFPDRFSARQFPNYSSELNVNALLLGDSALYLCASSSIGERQPQHFGDGTRLSIL.